What follows is one TCR beta chain and its context. The antigen is unknown. The repertoire was sequenced with immunoSEQ multiplex PCR; TCRdb's copy has only in-frame clones and lacks some. The sample has 15,000 to 20,000 clones; around three quarters are singletons. This CDR3 has 11 amino acids. Trimming cost V 6 bases and J 5 bases, with 11 bases left between them. Looked up from germline, CDR1 is DFQATT and CDR2 is SNEGSKA (reference sequence). This record comes from a study of CD4 T cells in relation to SARS-CoV-2 and coronaviruses. CD4+ T cells from unexposed donors were obtained before the COVID-19 pandemic (2011-2018). Isolation of CD4+ T cells took place after around 11 days in culture.

This TCR was recovered from a human donor in good health. This rearrangement joins TRBV20-1 to TRBJ2-7, with unresolved D. The sequenced sample consisted of CD4+ T cells from PBMCs, cultured in vitro. The CDR3 is CSAKNQNEQYF. CDR3 in DNA: TGCAGTGCAAAGAACCAAAACGAGCAGTACTTC.